These T cell receptor beta chains were read from a single sample in a study of CD8 T cells in ankylosing spondylitis. TCRdb passed the 5' RACE reads through MiXCR, listing each CDR3 protein once. The table lists a few hundred thousand distinct CDR3 sequences, 20% of them singletons. The sample was blood, either unsorted or a sorted T cell fraction (not recorded which). These receptors all come from a male donor with ankylosing spondylitis or in good health (not recorded which). Both conserved end residues are part of each CDR3. D genes are given only for firm matches.

CDR3	J	V	D
CASSVAGWDTQYF	TRBJ2-3	TRBV9	NA
CASSEGFLGGPEDTQYF	TRBJ2-3	TRBV6-1	TRBD2
CASSFRRGDTDTQYF	TRBJ2-3	TRBV13	TRBD2
CAISESKNTGELFF	TRBJ2-2	TRBV10-3	NA
CASSSARGYQETQYF	TRBJ2-5	TRBV7-2	NA
CSVSPGQETQYF	TRBJ2-5	TRBV29-1	NA
CATSRDKVGGYNEQFF	TRBJ2-1	TRBV15	NA
CASSSGQGEGNQPQHF	TRBJ1-5	TRBV7-8	TRBD1
CASSLLAGGWQETQYF	TRBJ2-5	TRBV7-2	TRBD2
CASRKRDSNSPLHF	TRBJ1-6	TRBV12-3/TRBV12-4	NA
CSARESAGNTIYF	TRBJ1-3	TRBV20-1	NA
CASSPTSGSVEQFF	TRBJ2-1	TRBV4-1	NA
CATSRRGGNNEQFF	TRBJ2-1	TRBV24-1	TRBD2
CSARYTQVEPQHF	TRBJ1-5	TRBV20-1	NA
CATSEDRDQPQHF	TRBJ1-5	TRBV24-1	NA
CASSLGPKEQFF	TRBJ2-1	TRBV28	NA
CASSLVPASTDTQYF	TRBJ2-3	TRBV7-9	NA
CASSFGQLTGELFF	TRBJ2-2	TRBV7-2	NA
CASSPGQGSNQPQHF	TRBJ1-5	TRBV12-3/TRBV12-4	TRBD1
CSASNPTGMNTEAFF	TRBJ1-1	TRBV20-1	NA
CATSRNSGQGSYNEQFF	TRBJ2-1	TRBV15	TRBD1
CATSDRSESSTDTQYF	TRBJ2-3	TRBV24-1	NA
CASSEAGTENTGELFF	TRBJ2-2	TRBV2	NA
CASSLTGTYSNQPQHF	TRBJ1-5	TRBV28	NA
CASSLIGQGNTGELFF	TRBJ2-2	TRBV5-5	TRBD1
CSARVAGGARLDTEAFF	TRBJ1-1	TRBV20-1	TRBD1
CASSLTQETQYF	TRBJ2-5	TRBV5-1	NA
CSASGTTWNEQFF	TRBJ2-1	TRBV20-1	TRBD2
CSARAVDEKLFF	TRBJ1-4	TRBV20-1	NA
CASSQPTELNYGYTF	TRBJ1-2	TRBV4-2	NA
CSEGTKITDTQYF	TRBJ2-3	TRBV20-1	TRBD2
CASNGVSSGNTIYF	TRBJ1-3	TRBV12-3/TRBV12-4	NA
CSARDRAGRWAGRYQPQHF	TRBJ1-5	TRBV20-1	NA
CASSPVLAGSYNEQFF	TRBJ2-1	TRBV4-1	TRBD2
CASSQDPGQVNYGYTF	TRBJ1-2	TRBV3-1	TRBD1
CSARDPRGWGDTQYF	TRBJ2-3	TRBV20-1	NA
CASSIEGKSNQPQHF	TRBJ1-5	TRBV19	NA
CATSDRTGTGTDTQYF	TRBJ2-3	TRBV24-1	TRBD1
CASSSGTGSMNTEAFF	TRBJ1-1	TRBV27	TRBD1
CASSFPGQGSEKLFF	TRBJ1-4	TRBV12-3/TRBV12-4	TRBD1
CASSAGQGSAGNTIYF	TRBJ1-3	TRBV6-1	TRBD1
CASSLGAGINEKLFF	TRBJ1-4	TRBV7-9	NA
CASSLMRGDTIYF	TRBJ1-3	TRBV12-3/TRBV12-4	NA
CSVETNQETQYF	TRBJ2-5	TRBV29-1	NA
CSASLREATETQYF	TRBJ2-5	TRBV20-1	TRBD2
CSAVDWKSSYNEQFF	TRBJ2-1	TRBV20-1	NA
CASSTRDRQNTEAFF	TRBJ1-1	TRBV19	NA
CASNQGAHSGNTIYF	TRBJ1-3	TRBV12-3/TRBV12-4	TRBD1
CSVVVGETREQFF	TRBJ2-1	TRBV29-1	NA
CASSSTADRREKLFF	TRBJ1-4	TRBV5-1	NA
CASRTEGRNSPLHF	TRBJ1-6	TRBV6-1	NA
CASSFLTESGELFF	TRBJ2-2	TRBV12-3/TRBV12-4	NA
CASSLGGRPYNEQFF	TRBJ2-1	TRBV5-5	NA
CASSLGKSTDTQYF	TRBJ2-3	TRBV5-6	NA